A selection of T cell receptor beta chains follows, all from one sample in a study of shared clonotypes between healthy human individuals. TCRdb keeps only in-frame clones here, not all; method: immunoSEQ multiplex PCR. Of 2 million to 2.5 million clones listed, 93% are singletons. Source material: naive CD4+ T cells from PBMCs. Source of these receptors: a man aged 18 to 30 in good health. Some clones in this sample may be carry-over from other donors' samples. Each CDR3 is given with its conserved first and last residue. The D gene is left open where the match is weak. Only part of the rows carry a size: once, few, many, or a class if the clone is expanded.

clone_size,d_call,v_call,cdr3_length,j_call,cdr3_nt,cdr3_aa
-,-,TRBV5-1,14,TRBJ1-2,TGCGCCAGCAGCTTGGATGGCAGTAACTATGGCTACACCTTC,CASSLDGSNYGYTF
-,-,TRBV6-1,11,TRBJ1-2,TGTGCCAGCCGGGAGGTTTATGGCTACACCTTC,CASREVYGYTF
-,-,TRBV7-2,15,TRBJ2-7,TGTGCCAGCAGCTTAGAGGCAGGGTCCTCCTACGAGCAGTACTTC,CASSLEAGSSYEQYF
-,TRBD1,TRBV28,15,TRBJ1-4,TGTGCCAGCAACATACTTGGACAGGCGGATAAGAAACTGTTTTTT,CASNILGQADKKLFF
-,-,TRBV29-1,14,TRBJ1-2,TGCAGCGTCGGCGACCGGGGGGGCAATTATGGCTACACCTTC,CSVGDRGGNYGYTF
few,-,TRBV18,13,TRBJ1-5,TGTGCCAGCTCACCAGATAGGAATCAGCCCCAGCATTTT,CASSPDRNQPQHF
-,-,TRBV4-3,14,TRBJ2-3,TGCGCCAGCAGCCAAGGCAGGGGTCGGGATACGCAGTATTTT,CASSQGRGRDTQYF
-,TRBD1,TRBV4-1,17,TRBJ2-1,TGCGCCAGCAGCGCGCCAAAACCGGGACAGGGGTACAATGAGCAGTTCTTC,CASSAPKPGQGYNEQFF
-,TRBD1,TRBV6-1,15,TRBJ2-7,TGTGCCAGCAGTGAACCCGGACAGGTACCCTACGAGCAGTACTTC,CASSEPGQVPYEQYF
-,TRBD1,TRBV5-1,15,TRBJ2-1,TGCGCCGGGAGATTGGGGACAGGGGGCTCAAATGAGCAGTTCTTC,CAGRLGTGGSNEQFF
-,-,TRBV6-4,14,TRBJ1-2,TGTGCCAGCAGTGTCTTTGGGGGCAGGGATGGCTACACCTTC,CASSVFGGRDGYTF
-,-,TRBV19,15,TRBJ2-3,TGTGCCAGTAGTATAATCGGGGCTAGCACAGATACGCAGTATTTT,CASSIIGASTDTQYF
-,-,TRBV5-4,13,TRBJ1-2,TGTGCCAGCAGCGCGGGGGGGCGCTTGGGCTACACCTTC,CASSAGGRLGYTF
-,TRBD2,TRBV18,15,TRBJ2-7,TGTGCCAGCTCACCTTCTAGCGGAGGCTCCTACGAGCAGTACTTC,CASSPSSGGSYEQYF
-,TRBD1,TRBV5-1,14,TRBJ2-3,TGCGCCAGCAGCTCACCGGACAGGGGAGATACGCAGTATTTT,CASSSPDRGDTQYF
once,-,TRBV7-2,15,TRBJ2-1,TGTGCCAGCAGCTTAGCAACGGGAGTCTACAATGAGCAGTTCTTC,CASSLATGVYNEQFF
-,-,TRBV4-1,12,TRBJ2-7,TGCGCCAGCAGCCACCCCTACTACGAGCAGTACTTC,CASSHPYYEQYF
-,-,TRBV6-5,14,TRBJ2-3,TGTGCCAGCAGTTACGGGGGGAGGACAGATACGCAGTATTTT,CASSYGGRTDTQYF
-,-,TRBV4-2,15,TRBJ1-4,TGTGCCAGCAGCCAAGAGGGACGGAACAATGAAAAACTGTTTTTT,CASSQEGRNNEKLFF
-,TRBD2,TRBV11-2,15,TRBJ2-5,TGTGCCAGCAGCCTGACTAGCGGGAGGTTGGAGACCCAGTACTTC,CASSLTSGRLETQYF
-,-,TRBV28,16,TRBJ1-5,TGTGCCAGCAGTTTCTCGGGGGGCGGTGGCAATCAGCCCCAGCATTTT,CASSFSGGGGNQPQHF
few,-,TRBV6-1,15,TRBJ1-5,TGTGCCAGCAGTGCACAGGGCGGTAGCAATCAGCCCCAGCATTTT,CASSAQGGSNQPQHF
-,-,TRBV7-2,14,TRBJ2-5,TGTGCCAGCAGCTTAGTAGCAGCCCAAGAGACCCAGTACTTC,CASSLVAAQETQYF
-,-,TRBV29-1,12,TRBJ2-5,TGCAGCGCGCTGGGGCTGCGGGAGACCCAGTACTTC,CSALGLRETQYF
-,TRBD2,TRBV10-3,14,TRBJ2-1,TGTGCCATCAGAGAGGGACTAGCGGGAGGTGAGCAGTTCTTC,CAIREGLAGGEQFF
-,-,TRBV12-2,18,TRBJ2-3,TGTGCAAGTCGCTACTCGTCTTACCGGGACCGATGCACAGATACGCAGTATTTT,CASRYSSYRDRCTDTQYF